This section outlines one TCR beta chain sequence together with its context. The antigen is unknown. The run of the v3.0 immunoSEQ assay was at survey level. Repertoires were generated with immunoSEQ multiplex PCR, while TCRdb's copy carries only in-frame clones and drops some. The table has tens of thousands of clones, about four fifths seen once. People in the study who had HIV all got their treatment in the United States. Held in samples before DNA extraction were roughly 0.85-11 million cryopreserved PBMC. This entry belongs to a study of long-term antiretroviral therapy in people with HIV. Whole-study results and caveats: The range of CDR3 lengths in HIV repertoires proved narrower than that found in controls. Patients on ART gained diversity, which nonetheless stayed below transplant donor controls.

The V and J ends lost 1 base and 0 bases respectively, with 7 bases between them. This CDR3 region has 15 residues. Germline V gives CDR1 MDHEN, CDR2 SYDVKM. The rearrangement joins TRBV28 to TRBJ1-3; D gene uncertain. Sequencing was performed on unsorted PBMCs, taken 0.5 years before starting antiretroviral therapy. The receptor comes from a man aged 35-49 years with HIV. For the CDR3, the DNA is TGTGCCAGCAGTTTATTGGCGGACTCTGGAAACACCATATATTTT. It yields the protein CASSLLADSGNTIYF.